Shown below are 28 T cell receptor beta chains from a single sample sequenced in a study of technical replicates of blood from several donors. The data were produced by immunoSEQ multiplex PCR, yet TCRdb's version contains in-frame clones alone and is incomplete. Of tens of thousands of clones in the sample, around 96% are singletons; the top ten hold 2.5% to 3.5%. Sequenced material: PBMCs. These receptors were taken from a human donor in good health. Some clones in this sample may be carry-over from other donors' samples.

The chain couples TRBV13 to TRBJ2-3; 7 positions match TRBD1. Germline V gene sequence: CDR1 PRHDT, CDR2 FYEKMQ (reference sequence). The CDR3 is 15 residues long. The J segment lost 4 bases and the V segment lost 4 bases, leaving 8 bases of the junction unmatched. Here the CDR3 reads CASSSDRFGPDTQYF. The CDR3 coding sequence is TGTGCCAGCAGCTCGGACAGGTTCGGACCAGATACGCAGTATTTT.

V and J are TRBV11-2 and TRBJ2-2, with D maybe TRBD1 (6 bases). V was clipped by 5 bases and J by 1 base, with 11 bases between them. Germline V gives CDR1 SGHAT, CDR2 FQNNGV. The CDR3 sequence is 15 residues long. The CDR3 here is CASSPLTGNTGELFF. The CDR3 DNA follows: TGTGCCAGCAGCCCTTTGACAGGGAACACCGGGGAGCTGTTTTTT. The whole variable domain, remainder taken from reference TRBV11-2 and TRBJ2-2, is EAGVAQSPRYKIIEKRQSVAFWCNPISGHATLYWYQQILGQGPKLLIQFQNNGVVDDSQLPKDRFSAERLKGVDSTLKIQPAKLEDSAVYLCASSPLTGNTGELFFGEGSRLTVL.

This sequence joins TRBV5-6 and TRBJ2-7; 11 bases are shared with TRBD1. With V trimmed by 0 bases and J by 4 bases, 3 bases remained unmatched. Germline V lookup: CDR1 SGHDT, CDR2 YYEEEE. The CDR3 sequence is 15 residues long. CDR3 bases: TGTGCCAGCAGCTTGGAAGGGACAGGGGGTTACGAGCAGTACTTC. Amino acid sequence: CASSLEGTGGYEQYF.

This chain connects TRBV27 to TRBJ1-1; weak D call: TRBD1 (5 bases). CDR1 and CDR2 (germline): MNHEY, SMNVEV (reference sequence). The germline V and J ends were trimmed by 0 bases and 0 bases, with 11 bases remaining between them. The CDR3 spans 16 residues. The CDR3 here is CASSLSRTRMNTEAFF. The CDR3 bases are TGTGCCAGCAGTTTATCCCGGACACGCATGAACACTGAAGCTTTCTTT.

Here the CDR3 reads CASSLVAANTGELFF. CDR3 coding DNA: TGCGCCAGCAGCTTGGTGGCAGCGAACACCGGGGAGCTGTTTTTT. The V and J genes are TRBV5-1 and TRBJ2-2; the D is unclear. Germline CDR1 is SGHRS and CDR2 is YFSETQ. V gave up 0 bases and J gave up 0 bases, with 6 bases separating them. The length of the CDR3 is 15 residues.

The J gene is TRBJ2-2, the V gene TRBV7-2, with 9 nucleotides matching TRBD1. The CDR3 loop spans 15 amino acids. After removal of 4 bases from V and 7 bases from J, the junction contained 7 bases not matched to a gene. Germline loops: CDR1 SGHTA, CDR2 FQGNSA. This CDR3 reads CASSYRTGAGGELFF. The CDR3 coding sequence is TGTGCCAGCAGCTACCGGACAGGGGCAGGCGGGGAGCTGTTTTTT.

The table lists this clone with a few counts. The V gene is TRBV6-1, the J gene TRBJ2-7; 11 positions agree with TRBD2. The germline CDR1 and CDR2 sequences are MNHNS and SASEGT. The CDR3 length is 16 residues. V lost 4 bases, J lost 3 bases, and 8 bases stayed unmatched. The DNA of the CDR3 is TGTGCCAGCAGTGCACTAGCGGGGGAAAACCGCTACGAGCAGTACTTC. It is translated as CASSALAGENRYEQYF.

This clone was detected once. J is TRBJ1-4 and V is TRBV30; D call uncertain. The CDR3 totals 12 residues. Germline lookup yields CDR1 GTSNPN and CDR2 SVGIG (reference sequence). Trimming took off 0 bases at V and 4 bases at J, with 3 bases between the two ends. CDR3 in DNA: TGTGCCTGGAGTGTTAATAATGAAAAACTGTTTTTT. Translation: CAWSVNNEKLFF.

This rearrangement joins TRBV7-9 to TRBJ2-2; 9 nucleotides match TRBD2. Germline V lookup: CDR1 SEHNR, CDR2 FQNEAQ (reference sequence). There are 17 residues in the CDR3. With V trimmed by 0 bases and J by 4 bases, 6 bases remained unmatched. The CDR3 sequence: CASSLAAGGLATGELFF. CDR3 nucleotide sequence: TGTGCCAGCAGCTTAGCGGCGGGGGGGTTGGCCACCGGGGAGCTGTTTTTT. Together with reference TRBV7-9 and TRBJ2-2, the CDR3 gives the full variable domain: DTGVSQNPRHKITKRGQNVTFRCDPISEHNRLYWYRQTLGQGPEFLTYFQNEAQLEKSRLLSDRFSAERPKGSFSTLEIQRTEQGDSAMYLCASSLAAGGLATGELFFGEGSRLTVL.

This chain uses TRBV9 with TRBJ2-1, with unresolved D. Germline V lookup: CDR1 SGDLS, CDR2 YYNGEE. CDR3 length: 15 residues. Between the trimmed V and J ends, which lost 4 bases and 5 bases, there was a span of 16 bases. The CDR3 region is CASSLLDSGDNEQFF. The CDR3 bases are TGTGCCAGCAGCCTCCTAGATTCGGGTGACAATGAGCAGTTCTTC. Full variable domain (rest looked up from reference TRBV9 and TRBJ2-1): DSGVTQTPKHLITATGQRVTLRCSPRSGDLSVYWYQQSLDQGLQFLIQYYNGEERAKGNILERFSAQQFPDLHSELNLSSLELGDSALYFCASSLLDSGDNEQFFGPGTRLTVL.

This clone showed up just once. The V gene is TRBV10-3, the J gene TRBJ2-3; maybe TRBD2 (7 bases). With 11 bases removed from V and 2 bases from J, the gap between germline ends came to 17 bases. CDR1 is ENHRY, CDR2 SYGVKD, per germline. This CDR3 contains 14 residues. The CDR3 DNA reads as TGTGCCGCGGGGGCGGGGGCAAACACAGATACGCAGTATTTT. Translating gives CAAGAGANTDTQYF.

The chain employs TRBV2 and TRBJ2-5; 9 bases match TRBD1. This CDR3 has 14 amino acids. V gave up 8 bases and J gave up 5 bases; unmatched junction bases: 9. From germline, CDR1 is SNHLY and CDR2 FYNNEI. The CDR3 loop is CASGDRVGSETQYF. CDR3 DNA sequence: TGTGCCAGCGGGGACAGGGTGGGCTCGGAGACCCAGTACTTC.

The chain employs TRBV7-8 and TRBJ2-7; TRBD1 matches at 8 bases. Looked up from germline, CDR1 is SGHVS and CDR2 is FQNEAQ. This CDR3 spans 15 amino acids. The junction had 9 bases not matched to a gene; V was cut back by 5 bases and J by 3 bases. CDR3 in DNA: TGTGCCAGCAGCGACAGGGGAGGCGGGGTCTACGAGCAGTACTTC. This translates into CASSDRGGGVYEQYF. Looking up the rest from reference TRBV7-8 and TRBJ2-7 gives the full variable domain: GAGVSQSPRYKVAKRGQDVALRCDPISGHVSLFWYQQALGQGPEFLTYFQNEAQLDKSGLPSDRFFAERPEGSVSTLKIQRTQQEDSAVYLCASSDRGGGVYEQYFGPGTRLTVT.

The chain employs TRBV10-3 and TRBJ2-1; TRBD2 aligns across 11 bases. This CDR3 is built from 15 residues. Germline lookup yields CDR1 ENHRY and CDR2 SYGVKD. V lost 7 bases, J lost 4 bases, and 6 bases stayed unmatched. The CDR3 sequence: CAITQTSGSYNEQFF. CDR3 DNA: TGTGCCATCACCCAAACTAGCGGGAGTTACAATGAGCAGTTCTTC.

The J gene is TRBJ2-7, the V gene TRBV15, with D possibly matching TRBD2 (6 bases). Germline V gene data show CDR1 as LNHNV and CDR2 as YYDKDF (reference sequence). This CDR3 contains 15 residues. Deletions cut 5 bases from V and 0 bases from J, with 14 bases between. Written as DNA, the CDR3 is TGTGCCACCAGCTATAGTCGGGGGTACTCCTACGAGCAGTACTTC. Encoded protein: CATSYSRGYSYEQYF.

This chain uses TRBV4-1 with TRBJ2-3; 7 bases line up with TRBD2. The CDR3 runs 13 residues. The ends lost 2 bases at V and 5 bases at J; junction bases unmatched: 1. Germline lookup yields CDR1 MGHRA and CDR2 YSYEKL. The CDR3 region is CASSQRGGDTQYF. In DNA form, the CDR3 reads TGCGCCAGCAGCCAACGCGGGGGAGATACGCAGTATTTT.

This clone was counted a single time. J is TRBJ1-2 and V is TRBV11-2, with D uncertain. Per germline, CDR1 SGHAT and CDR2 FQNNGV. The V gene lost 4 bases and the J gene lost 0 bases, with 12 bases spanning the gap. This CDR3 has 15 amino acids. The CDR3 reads CASSSGLWANYGYTF. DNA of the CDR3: TGTGCCAGCAGCTCGGGGTTGTGGGCTAACTATGGCTACACCTTC.

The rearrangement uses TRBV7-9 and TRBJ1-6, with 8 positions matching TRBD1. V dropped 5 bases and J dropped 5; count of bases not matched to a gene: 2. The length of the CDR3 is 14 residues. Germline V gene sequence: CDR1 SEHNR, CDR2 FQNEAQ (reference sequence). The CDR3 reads CASSADRDNSPLHF. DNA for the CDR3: TGTGCCAGCAGCGCGGACAGGGATAATTCACCCCTCCACTTT. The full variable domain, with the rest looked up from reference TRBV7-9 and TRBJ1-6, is DTGVSQNPRHKITKRGQNVTFRCDPISEHNRLYWYRQTLGQGPEFLTYFQNEAQLEKSRLLSDRFSAERPKGSFSTLEIQRTEQGDSAMYLCASSADRDNSPLHFGNGTRLTVT.

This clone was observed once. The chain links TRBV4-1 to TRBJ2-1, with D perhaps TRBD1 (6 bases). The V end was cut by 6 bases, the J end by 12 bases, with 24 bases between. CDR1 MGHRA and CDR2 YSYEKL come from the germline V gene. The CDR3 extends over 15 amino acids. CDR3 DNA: TGCGCCAGCAGTCCTTACTTAACGGACAGTTCGGGGCAGTTCTTC. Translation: CASSPYLTDSSGQFF.

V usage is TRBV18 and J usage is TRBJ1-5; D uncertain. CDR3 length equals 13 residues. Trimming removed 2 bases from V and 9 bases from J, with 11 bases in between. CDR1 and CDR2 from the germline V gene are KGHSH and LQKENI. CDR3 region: CASSPSRVWPQHF. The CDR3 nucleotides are TGTGCCAGCTCACCATCGAGGGTTTGGCCCCAGCATTTT.

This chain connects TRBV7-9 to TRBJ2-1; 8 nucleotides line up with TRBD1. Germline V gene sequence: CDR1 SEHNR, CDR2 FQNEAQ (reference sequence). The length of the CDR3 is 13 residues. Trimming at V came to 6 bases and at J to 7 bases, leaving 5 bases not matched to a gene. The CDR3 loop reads CASSQTGENEQFF. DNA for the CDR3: TGTGCCAGCAGTCAGACAGGGGAGAATGAGCAGTTCTTC.

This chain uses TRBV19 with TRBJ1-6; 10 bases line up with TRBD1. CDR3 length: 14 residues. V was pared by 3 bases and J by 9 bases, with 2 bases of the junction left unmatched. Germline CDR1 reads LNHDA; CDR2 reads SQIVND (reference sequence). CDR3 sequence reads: CASSIDRGLSPLHF. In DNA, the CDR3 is TGTGCCAGTAGTATTGACAGGGGGCTTTCACCCCTCCACTTT.

In DNA form, the CDR3 reads TGTGCCAGCAGCCGAATCCCGGGACAGGGGTACAATGAGCAGTTCTTC. It yields the protein CASSRIPGQGYNEQFF. The chain combines TRBV9 with TRBJ2-1; TRBD1 agrees at 10 bases. Germline-derived CDR1 and CDR2 are SGDLS and YYNGEE. V dropped 4 bases and J dropped 4; count of bases not matched to a gene: 8. This CDR3 has 16 amino acids.

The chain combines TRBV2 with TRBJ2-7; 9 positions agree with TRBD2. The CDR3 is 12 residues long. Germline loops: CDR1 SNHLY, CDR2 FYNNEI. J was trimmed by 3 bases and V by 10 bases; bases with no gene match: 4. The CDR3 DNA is TGTGCCACTACGACTAGCGGCTACGAGCAGTACTTC. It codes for CATTTSGYEQYF.

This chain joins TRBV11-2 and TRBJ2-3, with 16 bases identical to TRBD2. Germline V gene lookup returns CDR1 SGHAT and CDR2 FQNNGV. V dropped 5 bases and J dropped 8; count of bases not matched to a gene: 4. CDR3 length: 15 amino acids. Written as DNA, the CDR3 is TGTGCCAGCAGCCCGGGACTAGCGGGAGGGAGTACGCAGTATTTT. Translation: CASSPGLAGGSTQYF.

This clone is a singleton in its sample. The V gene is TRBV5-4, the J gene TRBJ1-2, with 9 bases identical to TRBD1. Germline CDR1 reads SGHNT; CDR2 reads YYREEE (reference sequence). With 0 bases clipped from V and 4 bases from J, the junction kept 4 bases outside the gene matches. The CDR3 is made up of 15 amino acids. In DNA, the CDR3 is TGTGCCAGCAGCTTGGGTGACAGGGGGTTCTATGGCTACACCTTC. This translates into CASSLGDRGFYGYTF.

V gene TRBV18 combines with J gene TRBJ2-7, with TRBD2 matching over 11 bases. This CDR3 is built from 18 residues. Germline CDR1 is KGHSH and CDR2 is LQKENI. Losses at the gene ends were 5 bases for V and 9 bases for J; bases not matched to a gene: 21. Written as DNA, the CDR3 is TGTGCCAGCTCAGCCGGGACTAGCGGTTCACTTACGAGCTATGGGCAGTACTTC. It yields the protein CASSAGTSGSLTSYGQYF.

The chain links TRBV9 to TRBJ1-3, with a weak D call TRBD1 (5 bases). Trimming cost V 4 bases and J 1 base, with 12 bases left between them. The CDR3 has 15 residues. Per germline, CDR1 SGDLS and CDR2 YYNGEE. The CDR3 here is CASSPLQGSGNTIYF. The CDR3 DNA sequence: TGTGCCAGCAGCCCGCTCCAGGGTTCTGGAAACACCATATATTTT. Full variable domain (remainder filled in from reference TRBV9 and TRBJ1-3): DSGVTQTPKHLITATGQRVTLRCSPRSGDLSVYWYQQSLDQGLQFLIQYYNGEERAKGNILERFSAQQFPDLHSELNLSSLELGDSALYFCASSPLQGSGNTIYFGEGSWLTVV.